Listed below are T cell receptor beta chains from one sample, sequenced in a study of T cell repertoires in cytomegalovirus infection. These receptors' antigens are unknown. TCRdb redid the calling of the reads with MiXCR, one entry per CDR3 protein. This sample yields 50,000 to 55,000 distinct CDR3 sequences, of which about 18% are seen a single time; approximately 26% belongs to the top ten. The specimen comprised CD8+ T cells from cultured PBMCs, sampled from culture after CMV antigen stimulation. The source of these receptors is a human donor in good health (CMV status not recorded). Some clones in this sample may be carry-over from other donors' samples. The CDR3 runs from the conserved cysteine through the conserved F or W. Fields, in order: D gene, clone size, V gene, J gene, CDR3 DNA, CDR3 protein. D genes are given only for firm matches. A row's size may be missing; if present it is once, few, many or a size class.

.	few	TRBV6-5	TRBJ2-5	TGTGCCAGCACCCCGTGGGCTAAAGAGACCCAGTACTTC	CASTPWAKETQYF
TRBD1	few	TRBV7-2	TRBJ2-5	TGTGCCAGCAGCTACGGGACAGTGGGAGAGACCCAGTACTTC	CASSYGTVGETQYF
.	.	TRBV11-2	TRBJ1-3	TGTGCCAGCACCGGGATCTGGGGGGCAAACTCTGGAAACACCATATATTTT	CASTGIWGANSGNTIYF
.	few	TRBV12-5	TRBJ2-2	TGTGCTAGTGGTTTGGAGAAGACCTTCTCAGCGAACACCGGGGAGCTGTTTTTT	CASGLEKTFSANTGELFF
TRBD2	many	TRBV12-3/TRBV12-4	TRBJ2-1	TGTGCCAGCAGCTTGGGGGGGAATGAGCAGTTCTTC	CASSLGGNEQFF
TRBD2	.	TRBV6-2/TRBV6-3	TRBJ2-1	TGTGCCAGCAGTTCCTCCGGACTAGCGAGGAATGAGCAGTTCTTC	CASSSSGLARNEQFF
.	few	TRBV14	TRBJ1-1	TGTGCCAGCAGCCGGGGACGGTCTGAAGCTTTCTTT	CASSRGRSEAFF
TRBD1	.	TRBV5-1	TRBJ2-5	TGCGCCAGCAGTTTGGCAGGGACAGGGGGCAGAGAGACCCAGTACTTC	CASSLAGTGGRETQYF
.	.	TRBV27	TRBJ2-7	TGTGCCAGCAGTAACGGACCAAACTCCTACGAGCAGTACTTC	CASSNGPNSYEQYF
.	.	TRBV7-2	TRBJ2-1	TGTGCCAGCGCCCCGCATGAGCAGTTCTTC	CASAPHEQFF
.	few	TRBV7-6	TRBJ1-5	TGTGCCAGCAGCTCGGGGCAGAGCAATCAGCCCCAGCATTTT	CASSSGQSNQPQHF
.	few	TRBV20-1	TRBJ2-7	TGCAGTGCTAGAGGCGCGTCCCACGAGCAGTACTTC	CSARGASHEQYF
.	.	TRBV27	TRBJ2-7	TGTGCCAGCAGCCTCACCGCAGATAGTTACGAGCAGTACTTC	CASSLTADSYEQYF
.	few	TRBV5-6	TRBJ1-4	TGTGCCAGCAGCATCGTCCGGCATGAAAAACTGTTTTTT	CASSIVRHEKLFF